This record looks at one TCR beta chain sequence and its context. Antigen specificity is unknown. This sample is part of a study of T cell responses to AZD1222 COVID-19 vaccine. Whole-study context: Second-dose intervals near 4 or 12 weeks were combined. Study results and limitations: Sampling that yielded the repertoires occurred only after the peak T cell response. Increased Spike-specific TCR breadth and depth were observed after two AZD1222 doses. Spike was spanned by vaccine-associated CD4 TCRs, with dominance at 160-218 and 743-854.

Assay: immunoSEQ multiplex PCR; the TCRdb copy retains only in-frame clones and omits some. The table lists more than 85,000 clones, roughly 85% of them singletons. The CDR3 totals 17 residues. CDR1 and CDR2 from the germline V gene are MDHEN and SYDVKM. V lost 2 bases, J lost 0 bases, and 17 bases lay in between. V usage is TRBV28 and J usage is TRBJ2-7; D is perhaps TRBD1 (6 bases). The origin of this receptor is an adult in good health. The specimen comprised peripheral blood, sampled on day 0 of AZD1222 vaccination. Here the CDR3 DNA reads TGTGCCAGCAGTTTAACCAACTACAGGGTAGCCTCCTACGAGCAGTACTTC. This translates into CASSLTNYRVASYEQYF. Drawing the rest from reference TRBV28 and TRBJ2-7, the complete variable domain is DVKVTQSSRYLVKRTGEKVFLECVQDMDHENMFWYRQDPGLGLRLIYFSYDVKMKEKGDIPEGYSVSREKKERFSLILESASTNQTSMYLCASSLTNYRVASYEQYFGPGTRLTVT.